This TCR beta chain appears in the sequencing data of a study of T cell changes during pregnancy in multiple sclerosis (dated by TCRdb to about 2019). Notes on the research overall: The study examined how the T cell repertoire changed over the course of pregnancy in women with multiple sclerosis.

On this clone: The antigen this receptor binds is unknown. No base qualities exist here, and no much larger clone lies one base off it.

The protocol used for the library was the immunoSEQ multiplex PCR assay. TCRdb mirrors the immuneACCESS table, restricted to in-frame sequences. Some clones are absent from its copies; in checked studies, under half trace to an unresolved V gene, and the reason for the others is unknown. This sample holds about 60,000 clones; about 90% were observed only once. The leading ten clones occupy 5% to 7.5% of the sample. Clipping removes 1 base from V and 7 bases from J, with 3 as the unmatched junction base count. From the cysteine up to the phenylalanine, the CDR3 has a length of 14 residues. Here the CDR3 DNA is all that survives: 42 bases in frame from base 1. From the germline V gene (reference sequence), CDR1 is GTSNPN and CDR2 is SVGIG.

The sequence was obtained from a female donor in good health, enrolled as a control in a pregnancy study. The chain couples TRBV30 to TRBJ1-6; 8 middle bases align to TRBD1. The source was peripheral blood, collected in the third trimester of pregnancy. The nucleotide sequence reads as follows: TGTGCCTGGAGTGCAGGACAGGGAAATTCACCCCTCCACTTT. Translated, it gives CAWSAGQGNSPLHF.